This TCR beta chain was identified in a study of blood T cells in healthy people across ages (dated by TCRdb to the mid-2010s). Turning to the overall study: In model experiments, template switching captured about one uniquely barcoded TCR beta cDNA molecule for every two T cells. Using deep sequencing normalized with unique cDNA molecular identifiers, the study measured how TCR beta repertoire diversity changes with age. The donors were split into four age groups: young (average around 15 years), middle-aged (about 40), aged (over 55) and long-lived (approximately 89). Donors of different ages were randomly distributed across sequencing lanes to avoid experimental bias. Two additional independent replicas of 1 million unique cDNA reads from the same blood draw were analyzed for two donors (one aged 18 to 30 and one aged 80 or older).

From a lookup of the germline V gene, CDR1 and CDR2 are SGHRS and YFSETQ. From the cysteine up to the phenylalanine, the CDR3 has a length of 15 residues. Only the CDR3 DNA is retained, 45 bases long and in frame from the first base. V is shortened by 7 bases, J by 3 bases, and the region joining them spans 16 bases. Broader findings and caveats from the paper: Compared with the aged group, the long-lived group had more naive CD4+ T cells, fewer expanded clones and increased TCR diversity, a pattern suggesting age selection. Conclusive comparison of naive and antigen-experienced compartments was prevented by the profiling of bulk unsorted PBMCs. Because the CMV infection status of the donors was unknown, age-related changes in expanded clonotypes may potentially have been confounded. Observed TCR beta diversity per million T cells fell roughly linearly with age, and a significant reduction was already apparent by age roughly 41. A strong correlation was found between observed TCR beta diversity and the percentage of naive T cells measured by flow cytometry. Estimates of total diversity based on one million sequenced T cells were regarded as lower bounds and as underestimates.

Remarks on this clonotype: Its target antigen remains unknown. Base qualities are missing; no much larger clone stands one base away.

Preparation of the library involved 5' RACE. Reads for this sample came from an Illumina HiSeq 2500. A second PCR of about 7 to 12 cycles was performed with a sample-barcoded 5' primer and a J-beta primer mix. Each TCR beta cDNA molecule received a unique molecular identifier from a template-switch 5' adaptor carrying 12 random nucleotides. Each sample yielded at least 3 million CDR3-containing paired-end reads. First-strand cDNA was synthesized from all RNA with the Mint cDNA synthesis kit, primed by a TRBC-specific oligonucleotide. Following uracil-DNA glycosylase treatment, all cDNA underwent a first 18-cycle PCR with the universal primers M1SS and BC2_uni_R. The original methods were these. For normalization, 1 million high-quality reads were randomly selected from each sample, with every read carrying a distinct molecular identifier. Instead of being binned into consensus sequences, reads that shared molecular identifiers were thrown out. MiTCR, with a Q25 quality threshold and the strictest error-elimination algorithm, was used for CDR3 identification, clonotype clustering and error correction. A nonparametric unseen species model with Euler transformation was used to estimate a lower bound on total TCR beta diversity. The public reads were reanalyzed by TCRdb: fastp trimming at Q25, MiXCR alignment, in-frame beta chains only. Each entry merges the rows of one CDR3 protein and shows their most common DNA and genes. Clone size and V and J calls follow TCRdb, not the original study. The sample table holds 1 million or so distinct CDR3 sequences, of which 45% were seen once. 18% of the sample belongs to the ten largest clones.

Systemically healthy Caucasian individuals from Russia, approximately 39 in total and aged about 6 to 90 years, were included as donors. Each donor gave roughly 9 milliliters of peripheral blood, drawn into EDTA-treated Vacutainer tubes. PBMCs were isolated by Ficoll-Paque density-gradient centrifugation, with at least 7 million obtained per sample. Trizol reagent was used to extract total RNA from PBMCs, with at least 5.5 micrograms per sample. Naive CD45RAhigh/CD27high T cell percentages were measured by flow cytometry on a PBMC aliquot from every donor. The sequence came from a woman aged 60-70 years in good health. The sequence links TRBV5-1 to TRBJ1-4, and TRBD1 may be the D gene, going by 6 matching bases. The sequenced sample consisted of blood. The nucleotide sequence reads as follows: TGCGCCAGCCAAACGGGGGGCGAATCTAATGAAAAACTGTTTTTT. Translated, it gives CASQTGGESNEKLFF. This CDR3, with the reference TRBV5-1 and TRBJ1-4 proteins standing in past its ends, gives the full variable domain KAGVTQTPRYLIKTRGQQVTLSCSPISGHRSVSWYQQTPGQGLQFLFEYFSETQRNKGNFPGRFSGRQFSNSRSEMNVSTLELGDSALYLCASQTGGESNEKLFFGSGTQLSVL.